The 26 T cell receptor beta chains presented below share a single source sample, sequenced in a study of blood T cell repertoires in COVID-19. This table comes from immunoSEQ multiplex PCR, and its TCRdb copy is limited to in-frame clones, with some not included. The sample carries under 200,000 clones, 60% to 85% recorded once. Sequenced input: peripheral blood. Receptors originate from a man between 60 and 75 years old with active or convalescent COVID-19.

The J gene is TRBJ1-5, the V gene TRBV10-3, with 7 positions matching TRBD1. Germline V CDR1 and CDR2: ENHRY, SYGVKD. The CDR3 totals 15 residues. The V segment lost 3 bases and the J segment 1 base; nucleotides outside the gene matches: 3. CDR3 DNA sequence: TGTGCCATCAGTGAAGGGACAGAGAGCAATCAGCCCCAGCATTTT. Translating gives CAISEGTESNQPQHF.

This clone has just one count. This chain joins TRBV5-1 and TRBJ1-1, with 10 nucleotides matching TRBD1. The CDR3 totals 14 residues. Germline values: CDR1 SGHRS, CDR2 YFSETQ. V lost 4 bases to trimming and J lost 3 bases; unmatched junction nucleotides: 3. Here the CDR3 DNA reads TGCGCCAGCAGCAACGGACAGGGGGACACTGAAGCTTTCTTT. This translates into CASSNGQGDTEAFF.

The chain couples TRBV27 to TRBJ2-6, with 7 bases matching TRBD1. CDR3 length: 15 amino acids. Looked up from germline, CDR1 is MNHEY and CDR2 is SMNVEV (reference sequence). With 8 bases clipped from V and 0 bases from J, the junction kept 4 bases outside the gene matches. As DNA, the CDR3 is TGTGCCAGCTCCTGGGACAGCTCTGGGGCCAACGTCCTGACTTTC. Translating it yields CASSWDSSGANVLTF. The variable domain in full, completed from reference TRBV27 and TRBJ2-6, reads EAQVTQNPRYLITVTGKKLTVTCSQNMNHEYMSWYRQDPGLGLRQIYYSMNVEVTDKGDVPEGYKVSRKEKRNFPLILESPSPNQTSLYFCASSWDSSGANVLTFGAGSRLTVL.

The chain has TRBV5-4 and TRBJ2-3; 8 nucleotides match TRBD1. CDR3 size: 15 residues. Germline CDR1 SGHNT, CDR2 YYREEE (reference sequence). Germline trimming cut 0 bases from V and 0 bases from J; bases unmatched to any gene: 0. CDR3 region: CASSLDRGSTDTQYF. In nucleotides, the CDR3 is TGTGCCAGCAGCTTGGACAGGGGGAGCACAGATACGCAGTATTTT.

The CDR3 region is CASSLTSGVTYEQFF. Written as DNA, the CDR3 is TGTGCCAGCAGCTTAACTAGCGGGGTTACATATGAGCAGTTCTTC. The V and J genes are TRBV7-2 and TRBJ2-1, with TRBD2 identical over 10 bases. The CDR3 covers 15 residues. V gave up 2 bases and J gave up 8 bases; unmatched junction bases: 6. Germline-derived CDR1 and CDR2 are SGHTA and FQGNSA.

The gene calls are TRBV3-1 (or the pseudogene TRBV3-2) and TRBJ2-7, with 7 nucleotides matching TRBD1. The junction had 8 bases not matched to a gene; V was cut back by 6 bases and J by 6 bases. This CDR3 contains 13 residues. Looked up from germline, CDR1 is LGHDT and CDR2 is YNNKEL (reference sequence). In DNA form, the CDR3 reads TGTGCCAGCAGGACCAGACAGGGTACCGAGCAGTACTTC. Translating gives CASRTRQGTEQYF.

Only one count was recorded for this clone. The CDR3 sequence: CASSSPGGGNTIYF. Here the CDR3 DNA reads TGTGCCAGCAGTAGCCCTGGAGGGGGAAACACCATATATTTT. The gene calls are TRBV6-6 and TRBJ1-3; D unclear. The germline V gene encodes CDR1 MNHNY and CDR2 SVGAGI (reference sequence). V lost 5 bases to trimming and J lost 4 bases, with 12 bases between them. This CDR3 region has 14 residues.

The gene calls are TRBV12-3 or TRBV12-4 and TRBJ1-4, with 7 bases aligning to TRBD1. V lost 6 bases to trimming and J lost 7 bases; unmatched junction nucleotides: 2. There are 12 residues in the CDR3. CDR3: CASSQGGEKLFF. The CDR3, as DNA: TGTGCCAGCAGCCAGGGGGGTGAAAAACTGTTTTTT.

V usage is TRBV6-4 and J usage is TRBJ2-2, with a possible D match to TRBD2 (5 bases). Germline assignment: CDR1 MRHNA and CDR2 SNTAGT. The CDR3 covers 16 residues. Trimming stripped 5 bases from V and 0 bases from J, with 13 bases between. The CDR3 spells CASSLEAGSNTGELFF. In DNA form, the CDR3 reads TGTGCCAGCAGTTTGGAGGCAGGATCGAACACCGGGGAGCTGTTTTTT.

The V and J genes are TRBV10-3 and TRBJ2-6, with a possible D match to TRBD2 (6 bases). The CDR3 spans 15 residues. The V end lost 3 bases, the J end lost 4 bases, and 10 bases lay between the germline ends. Germline loops: CDR1 ENHRY, CDR2 SYGVKD. The CDR3 nucleotides read TGTGCCATCAGTGACGGGACTTCCGGGGCCAACGTCCTGACTTTC. It translates to CAISDGTSGANVLTF.

The chain combines TRBV5-1 with TRBJ2-1, with D possibly TRBD2 on 6 matching bases. The ends were cut back, 6 bases at V and 8 bases at J, with 12 bases in the middle. The length of the CDR3 is 12 residues. Germline-derived CDR1 and CDR2 are SGHRS and YFSETQ. The CDR3 is CASTSLAYEQFF. The CDR3 bases are TGCGCCAGCACGTCTCTAGCGTATGAGCAGTTCTTC.

The rearrangement links TRBV6-6 to TRBJ2-1, with 7 positions matching TRBD2. Trimming took 0 bases from V and 8 from J; bases not matched to a gene: 4. This CDR3 contains 14 residues. In germline, CDR1 is MNHNY, CDR2 SVGAGI (reference sequence). CDR3 protein: CASSYSPGGDEQFF. The CDR3 region has the DNA TGTGCCAGCAGTTACTCGCCGGGAGGCGATGAGCAGTTCTTC.

V usage is TRBV9 and J usage is TRBJ2-1; 12 bases agree with TRBD2. This CDR3 has 16 residues. Looked up from germline, CDR1 is SGDLS and CDR2 is YYNGEE. J was trimmed by 7 bases and V by 3 bases; bases with no gene match: 8. In DNA, the CDR3 is TGTGCCAGCAGCGCCATGGGGCTAGCGGGAGGGAATGAGCAGTTCTTC. Protein product: CASSAMGLAGGNEQFF.

This clone was detected ten times or more. This chain links TRBV11-3 with TRBJ2-2; 7 bases are a match to TRBD1. V shed 0 bases, J shed 2 bases, and the junction held 9 bases outside the gene matches. Germline V gene lookup returns CDR1 SGHNT and CDR2 YENEEA. This CDR3 spans 18 amino acids. The CDR3 protein is CASSLDSDGTVNTGELFF. The CDR3 bases are TGTGCCAGCAGCTTAGACTCCGACGGGACAGTAAACACCGGGGAGCTGTTTTTT.

This sequence joins TRBV4-1 and TRBJ2-7; TRBD2 matches 9 bases. The CDR3 has 13 amino acids. The germline V gene has CDR1 MGHRA and CDR2 YSYEKL. V lost 5 bases to trimming and J lost 3 bases; unmatched junction nucleotides: 2. This CDR3 reads CASSGTSIYEQYF. Written as DNA, the CDR3 is TGCGCCAGCAGCGGGACTAGCATCTACGAGCAGTACTTC.

In its sample, this clone was seen a few times. V usage is TRBV5-5 and J usage is TRBJ2-5; 11 bases fit TRBD1. V lost 2 bases, J lost 4 bases, and 7 bases stayed unmatched. Per germline, CDR1 SGHKS and CDR2 YYEKEE (reference sequence). The length of the CDR3 is 16 residues. CDR3 DNA: TGTGCCAGCAGCTTCGGGGACAGGGGGGTTCGAGAGACCCAGTACTTC. Its protein product is CASSFGDRGVRETQYF.

The chain uses TRBV6-5 and TRBJ2-7; 7 positions agree with TRBD1. Germline CDR1 MNHEY, CDR2 SVGAGI. There are 14 residues in the CDR3. Losses at the gene ends were 5 bases for V and 3 bases for J; bases not matched to a gene: 7. The chain's CDR3 is CASSQGQLYYEQYF. Here the CDR3 DNA reads TGTGCCAGCAGTCAGGGACAGCTTTACTACGAGCAGTACTTC.

The chain joins TRBV6-1 to TRBJ2-7; possibly TRBD1 for D (6 bases). The V gene lost 0 bases and the J gene lost 3 bases, with 9 bases spanning the gap. Germline CDR1 and CDR2: MNHNS and SASEGT. CDR3 length: 14 amino acids. For the CDR3, the DNA is TGTGCCAGCAGTGAAGCGGGGGCGGACTACGAGCAGTACTTC. Translated, it gives CASSEAGADYEQYF.

V gene TRBV27 combines with J gene TRBJ2-1; D may be TRBD1 (5 bases). The CDR3 contains 14 residues. Trimming left V 4 bases short and J 6 bases short, with 13 bases between. Germline V lookup: CDR1 MNHEY, CDR2 SMNVEV (reference sequence). The CDR3 loop is CASSSAGSSNEQFF. The CDR3, as DNA: TGTGCCAGCAGTTCCGCAGGGTCGAGCAATGAGCAGTTCTTC.

This chain joins TRBV4-3 and TRBJ2-1; no clear D. The CDR3 is 16 amino acids. V was cut by 1 base and J by 5 bases, with 15 bases left in between. The germline CDR1 and CDR2 sequences are LGHNA and YSLEER. As DNA, the CDR3 is TGCGCCAGCAGCCAAGCCCTTAACTCGATCCACAATGAGCAGTTCTTC. Its protein product is CASSQALNSIHNEQFF.

The chain couples TRBV18 to TRBJ2-1, with 7 bases identical to TRBD1. This CDR3 is 15 amino acids long. The germline gives CDR1 KGHSH, CDR2 LQKENI. The J segment lost 4 bases and the V segment lost 6 bases, leaving 9 bases of the junction unmatched. CDR3 DNA sequence: TGTGCCAGCTCTCCCACCGGGACAGCATACAATGAGCAGTTCTTC. Residues: CASSPTGTAYNEQFF.

The table lists this clone with many counts. The chain combines TRBV10-3 with TRBJ1-2, with no clear D. Trimming cost V 6 bases and J 2 bases, with 16 bases left between them. CDR3 length: 15 amino acids. Per the germline V gene, CDR1 is ENHRY and CDR2 is SYGVKD. The CDR3 nucleotides are TGTGCCATCAGGGCAGAGCTGGCCAGGAACTATGGCTACACCTTC. It codes for CAIRAELARNYGYTF.

This chain connects TRBV11-1 to TRBJ1-1, with D possibly TRBD1 on 6 matching bases. CDR3 length: 14 amino acids. The germline CDR1 and CDR2 sequences are SGHAT and FQDESV (reference sequence). Trimming took off 3 bases at V and 3 bases at J, with 11 bases between the two ends. CDR3 sequence: CASSLGGPHTEAFF. The CDR3 coding sequence is TGTGCCAGCAGCTTGGGGGGGCCCCACACTGAAGCTTTCTTT.

The chain couples TRBV18 to TRBJ1-1; D gene ambiguous. The CDR3 contains 12 residues. The germline V gene encodes CDR1 KGHSH and CDR2 LQKENI. Trimming took off 2 bases at V and 8 bases at J, with 9 bases between the two ends. In nucleotides, the CDR3 is TGTGCCAGCTCACCAACCGCGCGGGAAGCTTTCTTT. Residues: CASSPTAREAFF.

This clone occurred a few times. The chain couples TRBV24-1 to TRBJ2-3; D call uncertain. This CDR3 has 12 amino acids. Trimming pared 1 base from V and 6 bases from J, leaving 4 bases between. Germline values: CDR1 KGHDR, CDR2 SFDVKD. The CDR3 reads CATSDFVDTQYF. CDR3 in DNA: TGTGCCACCAGTGATTTCGTCGATACGCAGTATTTT.

The V call is TRBV7-2, the J call TRBJ2-7, with 11 bases that match TRBD1. The CDR3 length is 16 residues. Trimming cost V 2 bases and J 7 bases; bases outside gene matches: 10. Germline values: CDR1 SGHTA, CDR2 FQGNSA. In DNA, the CDR3 is TGTGCCAGCAGCTTAAGGGGGACAGGGGGAGGCTGGGAGCAGTACTTC. Amino acid sequence: CASSLRGTGGGWEQYF.